These T cell receptor beta chains were read from a single sample in a study of beta chain features in type 1 diabetes. Here immunoSEQ multiplex PCR was the method, and the copy in TCRdb shows in-frame clones only, minus some. Of under 350,000 clones listed, approximately 25% are singletons. Material for sequencing was naive CD4+ T cells from blood. The receptors were sampled from a woman aged 30 to 39 with type 1 diabetes. Both conserved end residues are part of each CDR3. Fields, in order: D gene, V gene, clone size, J gene, CDR3 protein, CDR3 DNA. D genes are given only for firm matches. The listing skips clone size in some rows; elsewhere it reads once, few, many or a size class.

d_call: -
v_call: TRBV5-1
clone_size: -
j_call: TRBJ2-3
cdr3_aa: CASSPAFTSTDTQYF
cdr3_nt: TGCGCCAGCAGCCCCGCTTTTACTAGCACAGATACGCAGTATTTT

d_call: -
v_call: TRBV30
clone_size: few
j_call: TRBJ1-2
cdr3_aa: CAWGTGLWDVYTF
cdr3_nt: TGTGCCTGGGGAACAGGGTTGTGGGATGTCTACACCTTC

d_call: -
v_call: TRBV23-1
clone_size: few
j_call: TRBJ1-2
cdr3_aa: CASSLQALPYGYTF
cdr3_nt: TGCGCCAGCAGTCTGCAGGCATTGCCATATGGCTACACCTTC

d_call: TRBD2
v_call: TRBV4-1
clone_size: few
j_call: TRBJ2-1
cdr3_aa: CASSQREGVGNEQFF
cdr3_nt: TGCGCCAGCAGTCAGCGGGAGGGGGTCGGAAATGAGCAGTTCTTC

d_call: -
v_call: TRBV30
clone_size: -
j_call: TRBJ2-5
cdr3_aa: CAWRPGAQETQYF
cdr3_nt: TGTGCCTGGAGGCCGGGTGCCCAAGAGACCCAGTACTTC

d_call: -
v_call: TRBV7-9
clone_size: -
j_call: TRBJ2-1
cdr3_aa: CASSLIAQANEQFF
cdr3_nt: TGTGCCAGCAGCTTAATTGCCCAGGCCAATGAGCAGTTCTTC

d_call: -
v_call: TRBV11-3
clone_size: -
j_call: TRBJ2-7
cdr3_aa: CASSFLKGVYSYEQYF
cdr3_nt: TGTGCCAGCAGCTTTTTAAAGGGGGTATACTCTTACGAGCAGTACTTC

d_call: -
v_call: TRBV20-1
clone_size: -
j_call: TRBJ2-1
cdr3_aa: CSAFPSNEQFF
cdr3_nt: TGCAGTGCCTTCCCTAGCAATGAGCAGTTCTTC

d_call: -
v_call: TRBV30
clone_size: few
j_call: TRBJ1-5
cdr3_aa: CAGGGSNQPQHF
cdr3_nt: TGTGCCGGCGGGGGGAGCAATCAGCCCCAGCATTTT

d_call: -
v_call: TRBV20-1
clone_size: -
j_call: TRBJ2-1
cdr3_aa: CSAPGYNEQFF
cdr3_nt: TGCAGTGCTCCCGGCTACAATGAGCAGTTCTTC

d_call: -
v_call: TRBV5-1
clone_size: -
j_call: TRBJ2-7
cdr3_aa: CASSLDRAYEQYF
cdr3_nt: TGCGCCAGCAGCTTGGATCGGGCCTACGAGCAGTACTTC

d_call: -
v_call: TRBV11-2
clone_size: -
j_call: TRBJ2-7
cdr3_aa: CASSLYEQYF
cdr3_nt: TGTGCCAGCAGCCTCTACGAGCAGTACTTC

d_call: -
v_call: TRBV30
clone_size: -
j_call: TRBJ1-5
cdr3_aa: CAWKRVTEEVPQHF
cdr3_nt: TGTGCCTGGAAAAGGGTGACGGAGGAGGTGCCCCAGCATTTT

d_call: -
v_call: TRBV5-1
clone_size: -
j_call: TRBJ2-1
cdr3_aa: CASTRWGLDNEQFF
cdr3_nt: TGCGCCAGCACCCGGTGGGGACTGGACAATGAGCAGTTCTTC

d_call: TRBD1
v_call: TRBV5-1
clone_size: -
j_call: TRBJ2-7
cdr3_aa: CASSVQGYEQYF
cdr3_nt: TGCGCCAGCAGCGTACAGGGGTACGAGCAGTACTTC

d_call: TRBD1
v_call: TRBV18
clone_size: few
j_call: TRBJ2-5
cdr3_aa: CASSPFGQVYQETQYF
cdr3_nt: TGTGCCAGCTCACCATTTGGACAGGTCTATCAAGAGACCCAGTACTTC

d_call: -
v_call: TRBV11-2
clone_size: -
j_call: TRBJ1-2
cdr3_aa: CASSSVDRGFYGYTF
cdr3_nt: TGTGCCAGCAGCTCGGTGGACAGAGGATTCTATGGCTACACCTTC

d_call: TRBD1
v_call: TRBV7-9
clone_size: -
j_call: TRBJ1-2
cdr3_aa: CASSGTGGYYGYTF
cdr3_nt: TGTGCCAGCAGCGGGACAGGGGGCTATTATGGCTACACCTTC

d_call: -
v_call: TRBV29-1
clone_size: -
j_call: TRBJ2-3
cdr3_aa: CSVDLDTQYF
cdr3_nt: TGCAGCGTTGACCTCGATACGCAGTATTTT

d_call: -
v_call: TRBV4-1
clone_size: few
j_call: TRBJ2-1
cdr3_aa: CASSQDEGSDNEQFF
cdr3_nt: TGCGCCAGCAGCCAAGATGAGGGATCGGACAATGAGCAGTTCTTC

d_call: -
v_call: TRBV5-1
clone_size: -
j_call: TRBJ2-1
cdr3_aa: CASSLAKFGGNEQFF
cdr3_nt: TGCGCCAGCAGCTTGGCCAAGTTTGGGGGGAATGAGCAGTTCTTC

d_call: TRBD1
v_call: TRBV19
clone_size: few
j_call: TRBJ2-2
cdr3_aa: CASSIGDRGPTGELFF
cdr3_nt: TGTGCCAGTAGTATAGGGGACAGGGGGCCCACCGGGGAGCTGTTTTTT

d_call: TRBD1
v_call: TRBV7-9
clone_size: -
j_call: TRBJ2-5
cdr3_aa: CASSPQGTGQETQYF
cdr3_nt: TGTGCCAGCAGCCCCCAAGGGACAGGACAAGAGACCCAGTACTTC

d_call: TRBD2
v_call: TRBV5-4
clone_size: few
j_call: TRBJ2-1
cdr3_aa: CASSRGTSGTYNEQFF
cdr3_nt: TGTGCCAGCAGCCGTGGGACTAGCGGGACCTACAATGAGCAGTTCTTC

d_call: -
v_call: TRBV5-1
clone_size: few
j_call: TRBJ2-3
cdr3_aa: CASSLERSTDTQYF
cdr3_nt: TGCGCCAGCAGCCTCGAGCGGAGCACAGATACGCAGTATTTT

d_call: -
v_call: TRBV27
clone_size: -
j_call: TRBJ1-5
cdr3_aa: CASSHSRQGNQPQHF
cdr3_nt: TGTGCCAGCAGTCACTCCCGACAGGGCAATCAGCCCCAGCATTTT

d_call: -
v_call: TRBV25-1
clone_size: -
j_call: TRBJ1-2
cdr3_aa: CASSGVQGYGYTF
cdr3_nt: TGTGCCAGCAGTGGAGTACAGGGCTATGGCTACACCTTC

d_call: TRBD1
v_call: TRBV29-1
clone_size: few
j_call: TRBJ1-5
cdr3_aa: CSASDREDQPQHF
cdr3_nt: TGCAGCGCCAGCGACAGGGAGGATCAGCCCCAGCATTTT

d_call: -
v_call: TRBV5-1
clone_size: few
j_call: TRBJ2-1
cdr3_aa: CASSPRLVPYNEQFF
cdr3_nt: TGCGCCAGCAGCCCGCGACTAGTTCCCTACAATGAGCAGTTCTTC

d_call: -
v_call: TRBV5-6
clone_size: few
j_call: TRBJ1-1
cdr3_aa: CASSLSQNGPIGAFF
cdr3_nt: TGTGCCAGCAGCTTGTCTCAGAATGGCCCTATCGGGGCTTTCTTT

d_call: TRBD1
v_call: TRBV7-2
clone_size: -
j_call: TRBJ2-5
cdr3_aa: CASSLVGTGAGETQYF
cdr3_nt: TGTGCCAGCAGCTTAGTAGGGACAGGGGCGGGGGAGACCCAGTACTTC

d_call: TRBD2
v_call: TRBV10-3
clone_size: -
j_call: TRBJ2-1
cdr3_aa: CAINGLAGRSYNEQFF
cdr3_nt: TGTGCCATCAATGGACTAGCGGGGCGCTCCTACAATGAGCAGTTCTTC

d_call: -
v_call: TRBV29-1
clone_size: -
j_call: TRBJ1-1
cdr3_aa: CSVEQAFPEAFF
cdr3_nt: TGCAGCGTTGAACAGGCGTTTCCTGAAGCTTTCTTT

d_call: TRBD1
v_call: TRBV30
clone_size: -
j_call: TRBJ2-1
cdr3_aa: CAWSVTGGYNEQFF
cdr3_nt: TGTGCCTGGAGTGTCACAGGGGGCTACAATGAGCAGTTCTTC

d_call: TRBD2
v_call: TRBV29-1
clone_size: few
j_call: TRBJ2-1
cdr3_aa: CSVGTSGELNEQFF
cdr3_nt: TGCAGCGTAGGGACTAGCGGGGAGCTCAATGAGCAGTTCTTC

d_call: TRBD2
v_call: TRBV28
clone_size: -
j_call: TRBJ2-7
cdr3_aa: CASSSWTSGRSHVVGQYF
cdr3_nt: TGTGCCAGCAGTTCTTGGACTAGCGGGAGGTCCCATGTGGTCGGGCAGTACTTC

d_call: TRBD2
v_call: TRBV4-1
clone_size: -
j_call: TRBJ2-1
cdr3_aa: CASSPLAGVWNEQFF
cdr3_nt: TGCGCCAGCAGCCCCCTAGCGGGAGTATGGAATGAGCAGTTCTTC

d_call: -
v_call: TRBV18
clone_size: -
j_call: TRBJ2-7
cdr3_aa: CASSPPSSYEQYF
cdr3_nt: TGTGCCAGCTCGCCGCCGAGCTCCTACGAGCAGTACTTC

d_call: -
v_call: TRBV30
clone_size: -
j_call: TRBJ1-3
cdr3_aa: CAWQRTAGNTIYF
cdr3_nt: TGTGCCTGGCAAAGGACTGCCGGAAACACCATATATTTT

d_call: -
v_call: TRBV14
clone_size: -
j_call: TRBJ2-7
cdr3_aa: CASSQFVGLHEQYF
cdr3_nt: TGTGCCAGCAGCCAATTTGTAGGACTTCACGAGCAGTACTTC

d_call: -
v_call: TRBV9
clone_size: -
j_call: TRBJ2-1
cdr3_aa: CASSTEDEQFF
cdr3_nt: TGTGCCAGCAGCACGGAGGACGAGCAGTTCTTC

d_call: -
v_call: TRBV29-1
clone_size: few
j_call: TRBJ1-2
cdr3_aa: CSVGAAGGYTF
cdr3_nt: TGCAGCGTTGGGGCAGCGGGTGGCTACACCTTC

d_call: -
v_call: TRBV5-6
clone_size: few
j_call: TRBJ1-5
cdr3_aa: CASSLQGLGRSNQPQHF
cdr3_nt: TGTGCCAGCAGCTTACAGGGATTGGGAAGGAGCAATCAGCCCCAGCATTTT

d_call: TRBD2
v_call: TRBV18
clone_size: few
j_call: TRBJ2-5
cdr3_aa: CASSSSGRSQETQYF
cdr3_nt: TGTGCCAGCTCATCTAGCGGGCGGTCCCAAGAGACCCAGTACTTC

d_call: TRBD1
v_call: TRBV29-1
clone_size: few
j_call: TRBJ2-7
cdr3_aa: CSVDGTGDEQYF
cdr3_nt: TGCAGCGTGGACGGGACAGGGGACGAGCAGTACTTC

d_call: -
v_call: TRBV4-1
clone_size: few
j_call: TRBJ1-2
cdr3_aa: CASSQEVGHLNYGYTF
cdr3_nt: TGCGCCAGCAGCCAAGAGGTGGGACACCTTAACTATGGCTACACCTTC

d_call: -
v_call: TRBV7-2
clone_size: -
j_call: TRBJ1-2
cdr3_aa: CASSLDGQLYGYTF
cdr3_nt: TGTGCCAGCAGCTTAGATGGACAGCTCTATGGCTACACCTTC

d_call: TRBD2
v_call: TRBV4-1
clone_size: few
j_call: TRBJ2-1
cdr3_aa: CASSQGVASGINEQFF
cdr3_nt: TGCGCCAGCAGCCAAGGGGTGGCTAGCGGGATCAATGAGCAGTTCTTC

d_call: TRBD2
v_call: TRBV4-2
clone_size: few
j_call: TRBJ2-7
cdr3_aa: CASSQSTSGTYEQYF
cdr3_nt: TGTGCCAGCAGCCAATCTACTAGCGGAACCTACGAGCAGTACTTC

d_call: TRBD2
v_call: TRBV29-1
clone_size: -
j_call: TRBJ2-5
cdr3_aa: CSVKPLAGNSGETQYF
cdr3_nt: TGCAGCGTTAAGCCTCTAGCGGGAAACTCTGGAGAGACCCAGTACTTC

d_call: TRBD2
v_call: TRBV29-1
clone_size: few
j_call: TRBJ2-1
cdr3_aa: CSVDKLAGGIGYNEQFF
cdr3_nt: TGCAGCGTTGACAAACTAGCGGGAGGGATAGGCTACAATGAGCAGTTCTTC

d_call: TRBD1
v_call: TRBV6-6
clone_size: once
j_call: TRBJ1-5
cdr3_aa: CASRRPGTGDQPQHF
cdr3_nt: TGTGCCAGCAGAAGACCCGGGACAGGGGATCAGCCCCAGCATTTT

d_call: TRBD2
v_call: TRBV4-1
clone_size: few
j_call: TRBJ2-7
cdr3_aa: CASSPGLAGIYEQYF
cdr3_nt: TGCGCCAGCAGCCCCGGACTAGCGGGTATCTACGAGCAGTACTTC

d_call: TRBD1
v_call: TRBV15
clone_size: few
j_call: TRBJ2-4
cdr3_aa: CATSIDRGPQRIQYF
cdr3_nt: TGTGCCACCAGTATCGACAGGGGCCCTCAGAGAATTCAGTACTTC

d_call: TRBD1
v_call: TRBV10-3
clone_size: -
j_call: TRBJ1-1
cdr3_aa: CAINQQGKNTEAFF
cdr3_nt: TGTGCCATCAACCAACAGGGGAAGAACACTGAAGCTTTCTTT

d_call: -
v_call: TRBV7-2
clone_size: few
j_call: TRBJ2-1
cdr3_aa: CASSLAGLNEQFF
cdr3_nt: TGTGCCAGCAGCTTAGCGGGGCTCAATGAGCAGTTCTTC

d_call: TRBD1
v_call: TRBV9
clone_size: once
j_call: TRBJ2-7
cdr3_aa: CASSLGQGSYEQYF
cdr3_nt: TGTGCCAGCAGCCTCGGACAGGGATCCTACGAGCAGTACTTC

d_call: TRBD1
v_call: TRBV29-1
clone_size: -
j_call: TRBJ2-7
cdr3_aa: CSVGEQGYEQYF
cdr3_nt: TGCAGCGTTGGGGAACAGGGGTACGAGCAGTACTTC